Detailed here is one T cell receptor beta chain. These data are taken from a study of blood T cell repertoires in COVID-19. Overall study context: The United States, Italy and Spain were the sources of the acute and convalescent COVID-19 samples. T cells, B-cell-depleted T cells, or PBMCs provided the cDNA or gDNA that served as material.

The CDR3 contains 18 residues. Trimming cost V 5 bases and J 0 bases; bases outside gene matches: 13. Germline CDR1 and CDR2: SEHNR and FQNEAQ (reference sequence). In the source study's methods: Estimation of nucleated cell counts was performed using reference gene primer amplification. Sequencing was performed with immunoSEQ multiplex PCR; in TCRdb, only in-frame clones are kept and a portion is missing. The DNA was the basis for D and trimming; V, J and clone size are from that table. Of more than 100,000 clones in the sample, roughly 86% were seen once. The chain employs TRBV7-9 and TRBJ2-7; 10 bases fit TRBD2. The sequenced sample was peripheral blood. This clonotype was sampled from a woman aged 60-75 years with acute or convalescent COVID-19. The CDR3 sequence: CASSRGSLGTSVSYEQYF. The CDR3 bases are TGTGCCAGCAGCCGAGGGTCCCTCGGGACTAGCGTCTCCTACGAGCAGTACTTC.